The entry that follows covers one TCR beta chain sequence. This sample was included in a study of OX40 agonist ivuxolimab in advanced cancers. Sequenced by immunoSEQ multiplex PCR; TCRdb stores in-frame clones only, minus some. The data contain approximately 90,000 clones, around nine tenths of them singletons. The CDR3 sequence is 9 residues long. Germline V gives CDR1 KGHSY, CDR2 FQNENV. The input for sequencing was CD4+ or CD8+ T cells sorted from blood, taken in a trial of the OX40 agonist ivuxolimab. The genes are TRBV16 and TRBJ2-3, with D perhaps matching TRBD1 (6 bases). The source of this sequence is an adult with an advanced solid tumor such as melanoma, head and neck, liver or kidney cancer. CDR3 amino acids: CARGDTQYF. The CDR3 coding sequence is TGTGCAAGGGGGGATACGCAGTATTTT.